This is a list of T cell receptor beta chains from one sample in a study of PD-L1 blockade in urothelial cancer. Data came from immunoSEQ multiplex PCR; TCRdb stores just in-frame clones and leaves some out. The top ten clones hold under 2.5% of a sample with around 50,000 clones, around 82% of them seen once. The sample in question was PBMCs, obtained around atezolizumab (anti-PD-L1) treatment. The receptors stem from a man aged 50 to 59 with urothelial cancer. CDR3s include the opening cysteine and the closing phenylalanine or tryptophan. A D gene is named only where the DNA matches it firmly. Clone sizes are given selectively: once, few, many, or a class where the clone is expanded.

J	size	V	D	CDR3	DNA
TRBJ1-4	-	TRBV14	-	CASSQAGGGGQKLFF	TGTGCCAGCAGCCAAGCAGGAGGAGGTGGGCAAAAACTGTTTTTT
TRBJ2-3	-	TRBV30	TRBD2	CAWSAPGLAGGPVTDTQYF	TGTGCCTGGAGTGCCCCGGGACTAGCGGGAGGGCCGGTCACAGATACGCAGTATTTT
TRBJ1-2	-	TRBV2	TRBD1	CASRKDRLGDNYGYTF	TGTGCCAGCAGAAAGGACAGGCTAGGAGACAACTATGGCTACACCTTC
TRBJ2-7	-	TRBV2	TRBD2	CASSEEEGGTYEQYF	TGTGCCAGCAGTGAAGAGGAGGGAGGGACCTACGAGCAGTACTTC
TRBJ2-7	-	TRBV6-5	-	CASGPYYEQYF	TGTGCCAGCGGGCCCTACTACGAGCAGTACTTC
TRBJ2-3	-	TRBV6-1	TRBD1	CASRWTGSTDTQYF	TGTGCCAGCAGGTGGACAGGGAGCACAGATACGCAGTATTTT
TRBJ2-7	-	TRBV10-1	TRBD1	CASSESATGGTYEQYF	TGCGCCAGCAGTGAGTCGGCCACAGGGGGCACCTACGAGCAGTACTTC
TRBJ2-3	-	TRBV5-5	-	CASSLVASSTDTQYF	TGTGCCAGCAGCTTGGTGGCATCTAGCACAGATACGCAGTATTTT
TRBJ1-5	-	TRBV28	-	CASSLRGGGNQPQHF	TGTGCCAGCAGTCTTAGGGGGGGCGGCAATCAGCCCCAGCATTTT
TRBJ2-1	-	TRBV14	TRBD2	CASSLGGNEQFF	TGTGCCAGCAGCTTGGGGGGGAATGAGCAGTTCTTC
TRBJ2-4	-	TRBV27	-	CASSFNDRQSKNIQYF	TGTGCCAGCAGTTTCAACGACAGGCAGTCCAAAAACATTCAGTACTTC
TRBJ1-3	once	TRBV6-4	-	CASRADHSGNTIYF	TGTGCCAGCAGAGCGGACCACTCTGGAAACACCATATATTTT
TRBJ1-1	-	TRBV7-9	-	CASSYQSDSEAFF	TGTGCCAGCAGCTACCAGTCGGACTCTGAAGCTTTCTTT
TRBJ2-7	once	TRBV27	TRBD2	CASSLSLAGAEVYEQYF	TGTGCCAGCAGTTTATCTCTAGCGGGAGCCGAGGTGTACGAGCAGTACTTC
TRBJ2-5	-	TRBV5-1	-	CASSQYGLQETQYF	TGCGCCAGCAGCCAATACGGACTCCAAGAGACCCAGTACTTC
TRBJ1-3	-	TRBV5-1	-	CASSAQGNTIYF	TGCGCCAGCAGCGCCCAGGGAAACACCATATATTTT
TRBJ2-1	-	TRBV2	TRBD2	CASNPAGGPRNEQFF	TGTGCCAGCAACCCCGCGGGGGGGCCTCGGAATGAGCAGTTCTTC
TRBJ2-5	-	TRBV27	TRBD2	CASSALGLAGQETQYF	TGTGCCAGCAGTGCCTTGGGACTAGCGGGGCAAGAGACCCAGTACTTC
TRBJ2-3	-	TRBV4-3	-	CASSQDLTGTDTQYF	TGCGCCAGCAGCCAAGACTTAACAGGAACAGATACGCAGTATTTT
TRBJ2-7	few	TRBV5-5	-	CASSLAPGDISYEQYF	TGTGCCAGCAGCTTGGCTCCGGGAGACATATCCTACGAGCAGTACTTC
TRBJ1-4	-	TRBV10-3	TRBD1	CAISPDRVGLNEKLFF	TGTGCCATCAGCCCTGACAGGGTCGGGCTTAATGAAAAACTGTTTTTT
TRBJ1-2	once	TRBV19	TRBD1	CASSTLWDSFNYGYTF	TGTGCCAGTAGTACCCTTTGGGACAGCTTTAACTATGGCTACACCTTC
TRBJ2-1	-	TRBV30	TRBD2	CAWRIAGGSYNEQFF	TGTGCCTGGAGGATCGCGGGGGGCTCCTACAATGAGCAGTTCTTC
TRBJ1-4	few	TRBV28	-	CASSFMTNPNEKLFF	TGTGCCAGCAGTTTTATGACTAACCCTAATGAAAAACTGTTTTTT
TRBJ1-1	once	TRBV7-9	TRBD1	CASSKDIGQGGTEAFF	TGTGCCAGCAGCAAAGACATAGGACAGGGTGGCACTGAAGCTTTCTTT
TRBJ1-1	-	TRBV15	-	CATSRESGPGLKGEAFF	TGTGCCACCAGCAGAGAAAGCGGGCCAGGGTTGAAAGGTGAAGCTTTCTTT
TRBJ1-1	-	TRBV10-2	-	CASRTGFNTEAFF	TGCGCCAGCAGAACAGGGTTCAACACTGAAGCTTTCTTT
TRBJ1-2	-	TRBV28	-	CASSFKVRVDGYTF	TGTGCCAGCAGTTTTAAGGTCAGGGTAGATGGCTACACCTTC
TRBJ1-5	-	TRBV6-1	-	CASRAGVGFNQPQHF	TGTGCCAGCCGTGCGGGGGTAGGGTTCAATCAGCCCCAGCATTTT
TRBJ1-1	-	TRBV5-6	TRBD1	CASSPGRGSVARGAFF	TGTGCCAGCAGCCCCGGCAGGGGGAGTGTTGCGAGGGGAGCTTTCTTT
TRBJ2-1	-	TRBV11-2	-	CASSPRPGTSSSYNEQFF	TGTGCCAGCAGCCCTCGACCCGGGACTTCAAGCTCCTACAATGAGCAGTTCTTC
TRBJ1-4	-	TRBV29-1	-	CSVEDLQNEKLFF	TGCAGCGTTGAAGATCTACAGAATGAAAAACTGTTTTTT
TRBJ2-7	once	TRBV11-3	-	CASSLDGYEQYF	TGTGCCAGCAGCTTAGACGGGTACGAGCAGTACTTC
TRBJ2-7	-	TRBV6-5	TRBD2	CASRWGGSYEQYF	TGTGCCAGCAGGTGGGGGGGTTCCTACGAGCAGTACTTC
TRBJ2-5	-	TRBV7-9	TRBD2	CASARWGGEETQYF	TGTGCCAGCGCCCGCTGGGGGGGGGAAGAGACCCAGTACTTC
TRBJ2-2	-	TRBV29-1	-	CSVELANRNTGELFF	TGCAGCGTTGAGTTAGCAAACCGAAACACCGGGGAGCTGTTTTTT
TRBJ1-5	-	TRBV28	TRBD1	CASSLFTGGAFQPQHF	TGTGCCAGCAGTTTATTTACAGGGGGCGCCTTTCAGCCCCAGCATTTT
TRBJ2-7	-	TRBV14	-	CASSLDKTYEQYF	TGTGCCAGCAGCCTGGACAAGACTTACGAGCAGTACTTC
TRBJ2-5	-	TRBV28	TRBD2	CASGVAGVETQYF	TGTGCCAGCGGCGTAGCGGGAGTAGAGACCCAGTACTTC
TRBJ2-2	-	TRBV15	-	CATSRDIPGVPGDTGELFF	TGTGCCACCAGCAGAGATATCCCGGGGGTACCGGGGGACACCGGGGAGCTGTTTTTT
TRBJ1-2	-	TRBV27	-	CASSPTANYGYTF	TGTGCCAGCAGCCCGACAGCTAACTATGGCTACACCTTC
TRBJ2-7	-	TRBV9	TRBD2	CASSGSSGGYEQYF	TGTGCCAGCAGCGGCTCTAGCGGGGGGTACGAGCAGTACTTC
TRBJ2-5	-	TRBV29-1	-	CSVEGGRIGQETQYF	TGCAGCGTTGAAGGTGGCAGGATAGGTCAAGAGACCCAGTACTTC
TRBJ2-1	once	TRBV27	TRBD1	CASSLRGQARSSYNEQFF	TGTGCCAGCAGCCTGCGGGGACAGGCGAGGTCCTCCTACAATGAGCAGTTCTTC
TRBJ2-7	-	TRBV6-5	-	CANGRGAPEQYF	TGTGCGAACGGCCGTGGGGCGCCCGAGCAGTACTTC
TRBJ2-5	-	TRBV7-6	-	CASSLEGGAPKTQYF	TGTGCCAGCAGCTTAGAGGGGGGGGCGCCGAAGACCCAGTACTTC
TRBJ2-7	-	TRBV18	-	CASSPGGTGTYEQYF	TGTGCCAGCTCACCAGGGGGGACGGGAACCTACGAGCAGTACTTC
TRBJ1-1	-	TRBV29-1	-	CSVRTVNTEAFF	TGCAGCGTGCGGACAGTGAACACTGAAGCTTTCTTT
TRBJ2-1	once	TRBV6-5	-	CASSYNRESHNEQFF	TGTGCCAGCAGTTACAACCGGGAGTCTCACAATGAGCAGTTCTTC
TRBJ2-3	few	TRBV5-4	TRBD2	CASSSFPGGSTDTQYF	TGTGCCAGCAGCTCCTTCCCGGGGGGGAGCACAGATACGCAGTATTTT
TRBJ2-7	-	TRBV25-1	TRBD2	CASAGTSGRHEQYF	TGTGCCAGCGCCGGGACTAGCGGGAGACACGAGCAGTACTTC
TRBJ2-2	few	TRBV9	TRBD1	CASSPRGQGDTGELFF	TGTGCCAGCAGCCCAAGGGGACAGGGGGATACCGGGGAGCTGTTTTTT
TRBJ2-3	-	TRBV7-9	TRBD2	CASSPRAGDVTDTQYF	TGTGCCAGCAGCCCGAGAGCGGGAGATGTTACAGATACGCAGTATTTT
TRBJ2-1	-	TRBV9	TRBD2	CASSVAGAGGGYNEQFF	TGTGCCAGCAGCGTAGCTGGGGCGGGGGGGGGCTACAATGAGCAGTTCTTC
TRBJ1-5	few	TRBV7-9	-	CASSHTGPGQPQHF	TGTGCCAGCAGCCATACAGGGCCCGGACAGCCCCAGCATTTT
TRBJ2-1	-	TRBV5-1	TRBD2	CASSLLAGATYNEQFF	TGCGCCAGCAGCTTGCTAGCGGGGGCCACCTACAATGAGCAGTTCTTC